Following are 29 T cell receptor beta chains from one sample sequenced in a study of cytomegalovirus exposure and HLA in healthy donors. 13 Jbeta primers and 60 Vbeta primers were used for the PCR. The data were produced by immunoSEQ multiplex PCR, yet TCRdb's version contains in-frame clones alone and is incomplete. The sample lists under 150,000 clones, 82% seen once, with approximately 2.3% in the top ten. The sequenced sample was PBMCs. The receptors were gathered from a male donor in good health and CMV-seronegative.

V usage is TRBV7-9 and J usage is TRBJ2-1, with TRBD2 identical over 9 bases. The CDR3 sequence is 16 residues long. Germline CDR1 is SEHNR and CDR2 is FQNEAQ (reference sequence). The V and J ends lost 3 bases and 1 base, in that order; junction bases with no gene match: 4. The CDR3 region has the DNA TGTGCCAGCAGCTTCCGACTAGCGGAGTCCTACAATGAGCAGTTCTTC. It codes for CASSFRLAESYNEQFF.

The genes are TRBV4-3 and TRBJ2-7; 10 nucleotides align to TRBD2. V lost 11 bases, J lost 5 bases, and 12 bases stayed unmatched. The CDR3 is 14 residues long. From germline, CDR1 is LGHNA and CDR2 YSLEER. The CDR3 sequence: CAYRPSGSSDEQYF. CDR3 DNA: TGCGCCTACCGCCCTAGCGGGAGTTCGGACGAGCAGTACTTC.

The V and J genes are TRBV7-7 and TRBJ2-7; 11 positions match TRBD2. Losses at the gene ends were 5 bases for V and 2 bases for J; bases not matched to a gene: 5. The CDR3 has 15 residues. CDR1 and CDR2 from the germline V gene are SSHAT and FNYEAQ (reference sequence). This CDR3 is CASSPGTSGAYEQYF. CDR3 bases: TGTGCCAGCAGCCCCGGGACTAGCGGAGCCTACGAGCAGTACTTC.

The chain is built from TRBV29-1 and TRBJ1-1, with D tentatively TRBD1 (6 bases). Germline V lookup: CDR1 SQVTM, CDR2 ANQGSEA. V gave up 4 bases and J gave up 4 bases, with 16 bases separating them. The CDR3 runs to 14 residues. In DNA form, the CDR3 reads TGCAGCGTTGGACAGGCCATCCGGAGCACTGAAGCTTTCTTT. Translated: CSVGQAIRSTEAFF. The full variable domain, its missing parts supplied by reference TRBV29-1 and TRBJ1-1, is SAVISQKPSRDICQRGTSLTIQCQVDSQVTMMFWYRQQPGQSLTLIATANQGSEATYESGFVIDKFPISRPNLTFSTLTVSNMSPEDSSIYLCSVGQAIRSTEAFFGQGTRLTVV.

The chain carries TRBV7-9 and TRBJ2-1; TRBD1 matches at 7 bases. This CDR3 is 14 amino acids long. Per germline, CDR1 SEHNR and CDR2 FQNEAQ (reference sequence). The V and J ends lost 7 bases and 4 bases, in that order; junction bases with no gene match: 7. DNA for the CDR3: TGTGCCAGCACCCTAGGGACAGAGTACAATGAGCAGTTCTTC. This gives the protein CASTLGTEYNEQFF.

The chain links TRBV28 to TRBJ1-5; D is perhaps TRBD1 (6 bases). The CDR3 contains 17 residues. V was clipped by 2 bases and J by 0 bases, with 14 bases between them. Germline V gene sequence: CDR1 MDHEN, CDR2 SYDVKM. The CDR3 DNA is TGTGCCAGCAGTTTACACAGGGCCAGTTATAGCAATCAGCCCCAGCATTTT. Protein product: CASSLHRASYSNQPQHF.

The chain employs TRBV19 and TRBJ2-7; D gene ambiguous. CDR3 length: 11 residues. CDR1 is LNHDA, CDR2 SQIVND, per germline (reference sequence). V lost 4 bases and J 3 bases, leaving 4 bases between the germline ends. The DNA of the CDR3 is TGTGCCAGTAGTAACAGCTACGAGCAGTACTTC. Amino acids: CASSNSYEQYF.

The chain couples TRBV6-5 to TRBJ2-1; possibly TRBD2 for D (6 bases). V was pared by 4 bases and J by 13 bases, with 23 bases between. The CDR3 has 15 amino acids. CDR1 is MNHEY, CDR2 SVGAGI, per germline. The CDR3 coding sequence is TGTGCCAGCAGTTTGACGCGTGGGGGGACGTCAATTCAGTTCTTC. Translating it yields CASSLTRGGTSIQFF.

The CDR3 nucleotides are TGTGCCTCCACCGGATGGGGACAACACAATCAGCCCCAGCATTTT. Translating gives CASTGWGQHNQPQHF. The chain recombines TRBV6-1 with TRBJ1-5; D possibly corresponds to TRBD1 (6 bases). Per the germline V gene, CDR1 is MNHNS and CDR2 is SASEGT. This CDR3 is 15 amino acids long. The V end was cut by 11 bases, the J end by 3 bases, with 20 bases between.

The V call is TRBV10-3, the J call TRBJ2-7, with 8 bases that match TRBD1. CDR1 is ENHRY, CDR2 SYGVKD, per germline. Trimming removed 4 bases from V and 7 bases from J; junction bases left unmatched: 12. This CDR3 is 15 amino acids long. The CDR3: CAISAGTGLTREQYF. CDR3 DNA: TGTGCCATCAGTGCGGGGACAGGACTCACGAGGGAGCAGTACTTC.

V usage is TRBV18 and J usage is TRBJ2-1, with TRBD2 matching 12 bases. V trimming: 6 bases; J trimming: 7 bases; junction bases outside the gene matches: 4. There are 14 residues in the CDR3. From germline, CDR1 is KGHSH and CDR2 LQKENI. This CDR3 reads CASSLAGGPNEQFF. DNA of the CDR3: TGTGCCAGCTCTCTAGCGGGAGGGCCTAATGAGCAGTTCTTC.

CDR3 loop: CSVEGYLAGGENEQFF. The CDR3 bases are TGCAGCGTTGAGGGTTATCTAGCGGGAGGCGAGAATGAGCAGTTCTTC. The V and J genes are TRBV29-1 and TRBJ2-1; the match to TRBD2 covers 11 bases. Looked up from germline, CDR1 is SQVTM and CDR2 is ANQGSEA. The CDR3 is 16 amino acids. V lost 3 bases and J lost 7; bases outside the gene matches: 11.

The sample holds a few counts of this clone. The rearrangement uses TRBV19 and TRBJ2-7; tentative D call: TRBD2 (6 bases). From germline, CDR1 is LNHDA and CDR2 SQIVND (reference sequence). V lost 0 bases and J 2 bases, leaving 14 bases between the germline ends. This CDR3 is 16 amino acids long. CDR3 protein: CASSIELLARPYEQYF. The CDR3, as DNA: TGTGCCAGTAGTATAGAGCTTCTAGCGAGACCCTACGAGCAGTACTTC.

This sequence joins TRBV18 and TRBJ2-5; TRBD1 agrees at 7 bases. Germline values: CDR1 KGHSH, CDR2 LQKENI. CDR3 length: 16 amino acids. V shed 2 bases, J shed 0 bases, and the junction held 6 bases outside the gene matches. CDR3 amino acids: CASSPNSTGYQETQYF. The DNA for the CDR3 is TGTGCCAGCTCACCAAATTCGACAGGGTACCAAGAGACCCAGTACTTC.

The chain joins TRBV21-1 to TRBJ2-7; the table's D gene call, TRBD2, was not cross checked with the DNA. TRBV21-1 has pseudogene status. CDR3 length: 15 amino acids. In DNA form, the CDR3 reads TGTGCCAGCAGCACGGTTCTAGCGGGAGACTCCGAGCAGTACTTC. Its protein is CASSTVLAGDSEQYF.

In this sample, this clone turned up once. V usage is TRBV10-3 and J usage is TRBJ1-5; a possible D gene is TRBD1 (5 bases). The CDR3 is 13 amino acids. The V gene lost 0 bases and the J gene lost 6 bases, with 6 bases spanning the gap. The germline V gene has CDR1 ENHRY and CDR2 SYGVKD. The CDR3 nucleotides read TGTGCCATCAGTGAGTCGGGGGGTCAGCCCCAGCATTTT. Its translation: CAISESGGQPQHF.

J is TRBJ2-5 and V is TRBV5-4, with 10 bases matching TRBD2. The length of the CDR3 is 16 residues. Trimming took 4 bases from V and 7 from J; bases not matched to a gene: 13. Germline V CDR1 and CDR2: SGHNT, YYREEE (reference sequence). CDR3 region: CASSPLAGEGLGTQYF. The CDR3 nucleotides are TGTGCCAGCAGCCCCCTAGCGGGGGAGGGGTTGGGGACCCAGTACTTC.

The V call is TRBV27, the J call TRBJ2-3; the D gene is possibly TRBD1 (5 bases). V was pared by 8 bases and J by 8 bases, with 14 bases between. CDR1 is MNHEY, CDR2 SMNVEV, per germline (reference sequence). The CDR3 has 12 residues. CDR3: CASGTGLGTQYF. The CDR3, as DNA: TGTGCCAGCGGAACAGGTTTAGGTACGCAGTATTTT.

The chain couples TRBV5-6 to TRBJ1-2, with 10 bases aligning to TRBD1. The V segment lost 3 bases and the J segment 6 bases; nucleotides outside the gene matches: 2. From germline, CDR1 is SGHDT and CDR2 YYEEEE. This CDR3 spans 13 amino acids. CDR3 DNA sequence: TGTGCCAGCAGCTCCGGGACAGGGGATGGCTACACCTTC. Protein product: CASSSGTGDGYTF.

The chain uses TRBV5-1 and TRBJ1-3, with D maybe TRBD1 (6 bases). This CDR3 has 16 residues. CDR1 is SGHRS, CDR2 YFSETQ, per germline. Trimming shortened V by 0 bases and J by 1 base, and 11 bases separated the two germline ends. The CDR3 DNA reads as TGCGCCAGCAGCTTGGTCCCAGGGGCATCTGGAAACACCATATATTTT. It translates to CASSLVPGASGNTIYF.

This clone was found a few times. The chain employs TRBV19 and TRBJ2-4; tentatively, D is TRBD2 (7 bases). This CDR3 region has 15 residues. Per the germline V gene, CDR1 is LNHDA and CDR2 is SQIVND (reference sequence). Trimming left V 7 bases short and J 6 bases short, with 19 bases between. The CDR3 spells CASTSGGGGRNIQYF. CDR3 sequence (DNA): TGTGCCAGTACCTCGGGGGGAGGGGGGAGAAACATTCAGTACTTC.

This clone was picked up one time. V is TRBV25-1 and J is TRBJ2-1, with D possibly TRBD1 on 5 matching bases. V lost 4 bases, J lost 6 bases, and 10 bases lay in between. Germline loops: CDR1 MGHDK, CDR2 SYGVNS. The length of the CDR3 is 13 residues. The CDR3 sequence is CASSVGAPNEQFF. DNA for the CDR3: TGTGCCAGCAGTGTTGGGGCACCCAATGAGCAGTTCTTC. Supplemented by reference TRBV25-1 and TRBJ2-1, the full variable domain reads EADIYQTPRYLVIGTGKKITLECSQTMGHDKMYWYQQDPGMELHLIHYSYGVNSTEKGDLSSESTVSRIRTEHFPLTLESARPSHTSQYLCASSVGAPNEQFFGPGTRLTVL.

The rearrangement links TRBV9 to TRBJ2-7, with D perhaps TRBD1 (5 bases). Germline V CDR1 and CDR2: SGDLS, YYNGEE. The ends were cut back, 5 bases at V and 4 bases at J, with 16 bases in the middle. CDR3 size: 14 residues. The CDR3 coding sequence is TGTGCCAGCAGTTCTACAGGAGTAGGATACGAGCAGTACTTC. This gives the protein CASSSTGVGYEQYF.

The chain employs TRBV28 and TRBJ1-5; D is unclear. The CDR3 sequence is 13 residues long. V gave up 11 bases and J gave up 8 bases, with 19 bases separating them. Germline V gene data show CDR1 as MDHEN and CDR2 as SYDVKM. The CDR3: CAAISPNGEPQHF. CDR3 bases: TGTGCCGCCATCTCCCCCAACGGGGAGCCCCAGCATTTT.

The chain joins TRBV29-1 to TRBJ1-1, with 8 bases matching TRBD1. CDR1 SQVTM and CDR2 ANQGSEA come from the germline V gene. The CDR3 length is 13 residues. The V segment lost 5 bases and the J segment 4 bases; nucleotides outside the gene matches: 6. DNA of the CDR3: TGCAGCGTTATAGGACAGGGAGGCACTGAAGCTTTCTTT. This gives the protein CSVIGQGGTEAFF.

The J gene is TRBJ2-1, the V gene TRBV2; TRBD2 aligns across 7 bases. This CDR3 comprises 15 residues. Germline trimming cut 7 bases from V and 2 bases from J; bases unmatched to any gene: 8. In germline, CDR1 is SNHLY, CDR2 FYNNEI. The CDR3 region is CASKMASGTYNEQFF. CDR3 bases: TGTGCCAGCAAGATGGCTAGCGGAACCTACAATGAGCAGTTCTTC.

The genes are TRBV6-1 and TRBJ2-2; TRBD1 is a possible D gene (6 bases). This CDR3 region has 15 residues. Germline V gives CDR1 MNHNS, CDR2 SASEGT. Trimming removed 8 bases at V and 3 bases at J, with 16 bases between. The CDR3 loop is CASPPRDTYTGELFF. The CDR3 DNA is TGTGCCAGCCCCCCCCGGGACACGTACACCGGGGAGCTGTTTTTT.

This clone was counted a single time. The chain uses TRBV28 and TRBJ1-2; D may be TRBD1 (5 bases). V lost 6 bases and J lost 0, with 14 bases in between. CDR3 length: 15 residues. The germline V gene encodes CDR1 MDHEN and CDR2 SYDVKM. CDR3 sequence (DNA): TGTGCCAGCAGCTCTCAAGACAGACCTAACTATGGCTACACCTTC. Its translation is CASSSQDRPNYGYTF.

V is TRBV10-3 and J is TRBJ2-1; 8 nucleotides align to TRBD2. The V segment lost 2 bases and the J segment 2 bases; nucleotides outside the gene matches: 2. The CDR3 is 15 residues long. Germline values: CDR1 ENHRY, CDR2 SYGVKD. Written as DNA, the CDR3 is TGTGCCATCAGTGAGCAAGCGGGGGCCTACAATGAGCAGTTCTTC. Its protein product is CAISEQAGAYNEQFF.